This T cell receptor beta chain is from a study of CD8 T cells in Susac syndrome. Study outcomes and limitations: The study recognized that its TCR sequencing and HLA analysis covered a relatively small number of individuals.

Both CD4+ and CD8+ T cells were negatively isolated, and TEMRA cells underwent FACS enrichment. Random-hexamer reverse transcription was applied to about 0.5 to 1 ug RNA. It was immunoSEQ multiplex PCR that amplified TCR beta CDR3 across 54 Vbeta and 13 Jbeta. TCRdb re-derived calls from the immunoSEQ multiplex PCR reads in MiXCR, one entry per CDR3 protein. The table shows around 95,000 distinct CDR3 sequences, with around 96% occurring only once. Comment on this clonotype: Its antigen is still unknown.

Sequences were obtained from CD8+ T cells from PBMCs. The origin of this receptor is a human donor with Susac syndrome.

The CDR3 loop reads CASSSDRGIQYF. The CDR3 region has the DNA TGTGCCAGCAGTTCCGACCGGGGGATTCAGTACTTC. V gene TRBV5-6 combines with J gene TRBJ2-4; the D gene is possibly TRBD2 (6 bases). The germline V gene has CDR1 SGHDT and CDR2 YYEEEE. V lost 5 bases and J lost 10, with 13 bases in between. CDR3 length: 12 amino acids.